This T cell receptor beta chain was retrieved from a study of cytomegalovirus exposure and HLA in healthy donors. Researchers ran the PCR with 60 Vbeta and 13 Jbeta primers. TCRdb keeps only in-frame clones here, not all; method: immunoSEQ multiplex PCR. This table holds fewer than 250,000 clones, approximately 80% found once. V was shortened by 0 bases and J by 3 bases, with 12 bases between the two germline ends. CDR1 and CDR2 from the germline V gene are MNHEY and SVGAGI. CDR3 length: 16 amino acids. Sequenced sample: PBMCs. This clonotype was sampled from a woman in her 30s in good health and CMV-seropositive. This chain links TRBV6-5 with TRBJ2-1, with a possible D match to TRBD2 (5 bases). The CDR3 DNA follows: TGTGCCAGCAGTTACTCGACCGGGGAGATCTACAATGAGCAGTTCTTC. This sequence encodes CASSYSTGEIYNEQFF.